This entry features one TCR beta chain sequence. Its antigen is unknown. CDR1 is LGHDT and CDR2 is YNNKEL in the germline V gene (reference sequence). This CDR3 comprises 16 residues. After re-calling the 5' RACE reads, TCRdb lists one entry per CDR3 protein, DNA absent. The table for this sample gives hundreds of thousands of distinct CDR3 sequences. This sample stems from a study of T cells expressing NK-cell markers. Looking at the study overall: Sequencing of TCR beta repertoires drew on sorted CD3+CD56+NKG2C+, CD3+CD56+NKG2C- and CD3+CD56-NKG2C+ T cells.

The study's findings and limits: The CD3+CD56-NKG2C+ fraction of four donors was likewise dominated by these clonotypes.

The receptor was derived from a woman aged 18-70 years in good health. Sequencing input: blood T cells: a sorted CD56 or NKG2C T cell subset, CD4+ or CD8+ T cells, or bulk PBMC T cells (not recorded which). This rearrangement joins TRBV3-1 to TRBJ1-1. CDR3 residues: CASSRARRTGGNEAFF. The entire variable domain, with the rest obtained from reference TRBV3-1 and TRBJ1-1, is as follows: DTAVSQTPKYLVTQMGNDKSIKCEQNLGHDTMYWYKQDSKKFLKIMFSYNNKELIINETVPNRFSPKSPDKAHLNLHINSLELGDSAVYFCASSRARRTGGNEAFFGQGTRLTVV.